This T cell receptor beta chain was retrieved from a study of shared clonotypes between healthy human individuals. About the study: Three CD4 naive, three CD4 memory, two CD8 naive and one CD8 memory plate were used per donor. Findings of the study overall: The authors sampled blood alone, and tissue repertoires likely differ. Generation probability values for non-shared clonotypes were lower than those for clonotypes shared by all four donors.

Division of CD4+ cells produced a CD45RA+ naive subset and a CD45RA-negative memory subset. Sequenced by immunoSEQ multiplex PCR; TCRdb stores in-frame clones only, minus some. In the table there are 180,000 or so clones, roughly 93% of which are singletons. As to this clone: The antigen remains undetermined.

Sequences were obtained from naive CD4+ T cells sorted from blood. Noted subset: CD45RA+ positively selected. This sequence originates from a woman aged 25-40 years in good health.

The CDR3 reads CASRRDIQETQYF. In nucleotides, the CDR3 is TGTGCCAGCAGGCGGGACATCCAAGAGACCCAGTACTTC. This sequence joins TRBV14 and TRBJ2-5, with D perhaps being TRBD1 or TRBD2 (6 bases each). The V end lost 6 bases, the J end lost 1 base, and 9 bases lay between the germline ends. There are 13 residues in the CDR3. Germline-derived CDR1 and CDR2 are SGHDN and FVKESK.